This paragraph reports one TCR beta chain. Original handling: Estimates of nucleated cell counts were drawn from the amplification of reference gene primers. The table came from immunoSEQ multiplex PCR; TCRdb's copy has only in-frame clones and leaves some out. Clonal size and the V and J genes are those of that table, whereas D and trimming came from the DNA. Altogether around 280,000 clones are present, around 88% being singletons, with the ten largest covering about 6.1%. The CDR3 covers 17 residues. The germline gives CDR1 SNHLY, CDR2 FYNNEI. Deletions cut 3 bases from V and 7 bases from J, with 19 bases between. Before being deemed recovered, Cohort 3 donors had two negative PCRs, clearance, or symptom resolution. This specimen belongs to a study of blood T cell repertoires in COVID-19. Study context: T cells, B-cell-depleted T cells, or PBMCs provided the cDNA or gDNA that served as material.

Sequences were obtained from PBMCs or T cells enriched from blood (not recorded which). The receptor was isolated from a woman in her thirties or forties who had recovered from COVID-19. This chain connects TRBV2 to TRBJ1-6, with D possibly matching TRBD1 (6 bases). The CDR3 reads CASSDSGGRALNSPLHF. The CDR3 DNA reads as TGTGCCAGCAGTGATTCGGGGGGCAGGGCCCTAAATTCACCCCTCCACTTT.